The clone carrying this TCR beta chain has a single count. Its matching antigen is unknown. TCRdb's copy holds only in-frame clones and misses some; the assay was immunoSEQ multiplex PCR. The sample carries under 150,000 clones, about 90% recorded once. The V and J ends lost 7 bases and 4 bases respectively, with 16 bases between them. In germline, CDR1 is MDHEN, CDR2 SYDVKM. The CDR3 sequence is 14 residues long. This specimen belongs to a study of T cell responses to AZD1222 COVID-19 vaccine. Findings and limits, study-wide: Baseline seropositivity characterized only a handful of AZD1222 recipients. After the peak T cell response, and only then, were repertoires sampled.

This TCR was sampled from an adult who received the AZD1222 COVID-19 vaccine. The specimen was peripheral blood, collected 28 days after the second AZD1222 dose. This sequence joins TRBV28 and TRBJ1-2, with a tentative D call TRBD1 (5 bases). The CDR3 sequence is CASNSGGGSYGYTF. The CDR3 DNA sequence: TGTGCCAGCAACTCCGGGGGGGGTTCCTATGGCTACACCTTC.